Sequencing of this TCR beta chain was carried out in a study of blood T cell repertoires in COVID-19. Generated by immunoSEQ multiplex PCR, the TCRdb table keeps only in-frame clones and is missing some. The sample carries around 280,000 clones, around four fifths recorded once. The receptor was derived from a woman between 45 and 65 years old with active or convalescent COVID-19. The sample comprised peripheral blood.

Here the CDR3 reads CASSQDGAIGTQETQYF. The CDR3 DNA follows: TGCGCCAGCAGCCAAGATGGGGCAATAGGTACTCAAGAGACCCAGTACTTC. The V call is TRBV4-1, the J call TRBJ2-5, with D possibly TRBD1 on 5 matching bases. The CDR3 is 17 residues long. V lost 0 bases and J 2 bases, leaving 16 bases between the germline ends. Germline CDR1 is MGHRA and CDR2 is YSYEKL.